One TCR beta chain is described in this entry. Its target is unknown. The data originate from a study of cytomegalovirus exposure and HLA in healthy donors. V was clipped by 1 base and J by 0 bases, with 13 bases between them. CDR3 length: 17 residues. CDR1 KGHSH and CDR2 LQKENI come from the germline V gene. Study-level results: TCR beta chains numbering more than 150 were designated cytomegalovirus-associated.

Assay: immunoSEQ multiplex PCR; the TCRdb copy retains only in-frame clones and omits some. This sample carries 80,000 to 90,000 clones, 95% to 98% of them seen once, and the ten largest clones take 0.78%. The chain is built from TRBV18 and TRBJ1-3; unclear D gene. The TCR sequence derives from a man younger than 30 in good health and CMV-seronegative. Sample: PBMCs. This CDR3 is CASSPLTTFSSGNTIYF. Written as DNA, the CDR3 is TGTGCCAGCTCACCACTCACGACATTCTCCTCTGGAAACACCATATATTTT.